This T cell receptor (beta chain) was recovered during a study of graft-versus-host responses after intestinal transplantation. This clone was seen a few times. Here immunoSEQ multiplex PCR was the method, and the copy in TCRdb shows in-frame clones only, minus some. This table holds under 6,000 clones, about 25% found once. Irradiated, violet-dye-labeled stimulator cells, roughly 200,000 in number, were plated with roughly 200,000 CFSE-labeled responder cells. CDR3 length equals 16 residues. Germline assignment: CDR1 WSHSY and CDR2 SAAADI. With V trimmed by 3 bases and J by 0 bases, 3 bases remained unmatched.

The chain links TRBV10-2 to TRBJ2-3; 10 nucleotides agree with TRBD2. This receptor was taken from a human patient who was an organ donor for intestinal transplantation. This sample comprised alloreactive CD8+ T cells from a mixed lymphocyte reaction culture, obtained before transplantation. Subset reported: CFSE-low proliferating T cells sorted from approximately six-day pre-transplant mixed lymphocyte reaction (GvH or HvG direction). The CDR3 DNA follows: TGCGCCAGCAGTGATTTAGCGGGGGGTAGCACAGATACGCAGTATTTT. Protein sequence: CASSDLAGGSTDTQYF.